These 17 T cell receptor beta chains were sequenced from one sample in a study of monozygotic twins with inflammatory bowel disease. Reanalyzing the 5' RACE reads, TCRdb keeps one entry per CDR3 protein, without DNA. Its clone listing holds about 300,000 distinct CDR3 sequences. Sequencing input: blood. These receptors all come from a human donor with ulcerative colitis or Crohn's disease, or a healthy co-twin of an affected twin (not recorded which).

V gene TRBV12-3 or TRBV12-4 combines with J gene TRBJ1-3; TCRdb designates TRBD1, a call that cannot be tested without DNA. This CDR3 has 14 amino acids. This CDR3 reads CASSGSGNGNTIYF.

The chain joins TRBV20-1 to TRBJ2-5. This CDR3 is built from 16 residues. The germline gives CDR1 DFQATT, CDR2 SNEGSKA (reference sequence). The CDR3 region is CSASSFQSDMVGTQYF.

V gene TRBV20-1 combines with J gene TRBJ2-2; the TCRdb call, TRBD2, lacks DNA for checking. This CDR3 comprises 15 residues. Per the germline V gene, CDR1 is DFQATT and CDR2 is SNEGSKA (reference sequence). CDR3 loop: CSAKGLAGDTGELFF.

CDR3 residues: CASSRTGTSGRVDTQYF. The chain joins TRBV18 to TRBJ2-3; TCRdb selects TRBD2, and the lack of DNA leaves this call unchecked. The germline CDR1 and CDR2 sequences are KGHSH and LQKENI. There are 17 residues in the CDR3.

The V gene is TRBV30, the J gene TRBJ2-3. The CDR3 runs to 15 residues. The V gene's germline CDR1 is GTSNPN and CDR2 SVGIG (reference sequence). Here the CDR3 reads CAWGDRTERTDTQYF.

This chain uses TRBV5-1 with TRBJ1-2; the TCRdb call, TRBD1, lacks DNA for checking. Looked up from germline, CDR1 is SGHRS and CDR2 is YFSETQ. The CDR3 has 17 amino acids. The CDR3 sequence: CASSARDRGLSGYGYTF.

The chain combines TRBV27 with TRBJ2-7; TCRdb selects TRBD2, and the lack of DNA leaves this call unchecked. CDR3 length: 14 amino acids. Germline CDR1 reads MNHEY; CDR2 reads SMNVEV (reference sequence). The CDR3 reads CASSLSARVYEQYF.

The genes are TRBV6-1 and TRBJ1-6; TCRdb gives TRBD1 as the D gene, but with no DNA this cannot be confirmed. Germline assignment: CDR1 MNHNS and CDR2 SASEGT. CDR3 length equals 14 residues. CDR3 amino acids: CASSQQGSNSPLHF.

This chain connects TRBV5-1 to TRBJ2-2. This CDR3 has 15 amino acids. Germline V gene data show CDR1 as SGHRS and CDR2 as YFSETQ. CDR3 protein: CASSLIRASTGELFF.

The CDR3 sequence is CASSTRTDTQYF. The chain uses TRBV19 and TRBJ2-3. Per germline, CDR1 LNHDA and CDR2 SQIVND (reference sequence). The CDR3 consists of 12 residues.

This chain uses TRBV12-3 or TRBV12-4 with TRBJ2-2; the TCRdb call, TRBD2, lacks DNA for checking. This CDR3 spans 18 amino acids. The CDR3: CASSWWLAGGTNTGELFF.

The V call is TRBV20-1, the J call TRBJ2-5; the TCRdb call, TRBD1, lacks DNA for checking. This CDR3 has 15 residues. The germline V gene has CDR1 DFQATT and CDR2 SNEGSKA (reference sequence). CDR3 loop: CSARRIGQGDETQYF.

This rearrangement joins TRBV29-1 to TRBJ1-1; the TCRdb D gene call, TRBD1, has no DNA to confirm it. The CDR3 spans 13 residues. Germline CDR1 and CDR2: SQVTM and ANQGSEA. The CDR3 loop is CSGQGGTGTEAFF.

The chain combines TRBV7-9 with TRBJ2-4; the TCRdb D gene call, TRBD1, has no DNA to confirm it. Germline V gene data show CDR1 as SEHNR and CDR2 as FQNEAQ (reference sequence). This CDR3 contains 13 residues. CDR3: CASSSRGANIQYF.

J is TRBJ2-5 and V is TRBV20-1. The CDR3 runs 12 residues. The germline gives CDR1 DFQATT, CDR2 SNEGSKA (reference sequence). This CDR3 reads CSARVRRKTQYF.

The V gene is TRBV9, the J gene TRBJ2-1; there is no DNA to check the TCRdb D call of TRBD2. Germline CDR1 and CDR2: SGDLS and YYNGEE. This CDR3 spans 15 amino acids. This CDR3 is CASSVGNGRGNEQFF.

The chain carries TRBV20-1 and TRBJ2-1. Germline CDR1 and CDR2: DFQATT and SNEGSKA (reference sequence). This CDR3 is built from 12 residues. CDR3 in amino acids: CSARAVSHEQFF.